The sequence of this T cell receptor (beta chain) was determined in a study of shared clonotypes between healthy human individuals. As for the study in general: Researchers assigned three CD4 naive, three CD4 memory, two CD8 naive and one CD8 memory plate to each donor.

In the case of this clone: Its antigen is not known.

The CDR3 contains 15 residues. Losses at the gene ends were 0 bases for V and 4 bases for J; bases not matched to a gene: 4. CDR1 SGHRS and CDR2 YFSETQ come from the germline V gene. Study-wide results and caveats: Across subsets, estimated richness was generally greater for naive than for memory populations.

Roughly 200 ng DNA, tens of thousands of T cell genomes, went into each sorted-subset replicate PCR. The assay was immunoSEQ multiplex PCR, and TCRdb's table has in-frame clones only and misses some. This sample has over a million clones, with around 78% found just once. What was sequenced was memory CD4+ T cells from PBMCs. Subset indicated: CD45RA-negative fraction. This sequence was found in a man aged 18 to 35 in good health. Some clones in this sample may be carry-over from other donors' samples. The chain joins TRBV5-1 to TRBJ2-5, with 9 bases lining up with TRBD1. The CDR3, as DNA: TGCGCCAGCAGCTTGGTGGGACAGGGAGGAGAGACCCAGTACTTC. Translated, it gives CASSLVGQGGETQYF.